The TCR beta chain under discussion was sequenced for a study of blood T cells in healthy people across ages. The study's findings and limits: TCR beta diversity per million T cells fell roughly linearly with age. Estimated diversity that came from one million T cells was considered an underestimate.

The CDR3 consists of 14 residues. Germline V gene data show CDR1 as MNHNS and CDR2 as SASEGT. V trimming: 9 bases; J trimming: 14 bases; junction bases outside the gene matches: 17. The donors, healthy Caucasians from Russia, were aged roughly 6 to 90. The authors drew around 9.3 milliliters of peripheral blood from each donor. Of note for this clonotype: Its antigen is currently unknown.

A second PCR of roughly 7 to 11 cycles used a sample-barcoded 5' primer and a J-beta primer mix. Using its own MiXCR run on the 5' RACE reads, TCRdb lists one record per CDR3 protein. The table has around 800,000 distinct CDR3 sequences, about 55% seen once. This sequence was found in a man aged 80 or over in good health. Sequencing was carried out using blood. The V call is TRBV6-1, the J call TRBJ2-3; 10 bases are a match to TRBD1. The CDR3 region is CARSTGTGDRYAYF. The CDR3 region has the DNA TGTGCCAGGTCCACCGGGACAGGGGACAGATACGCGTATTTT.